This TCR beta chain was documented in a study of control samples from healthy donors and cancer patients. TCRdb keeps only in-frame clones here, not all; method: immunoSEQ multiplex PCR. The sample totals some 190,000 clones. Trimming cost V 3 bases and J 2 bases, with 16 bases left between them. Germline CDR1 KGHSH, CDR2 LQKENI. This CDR3 is built from 16 residues. The source is a woman aged 25 to 39 in good health. Sequencing was done on a sample of blood. J is TRBJ1-1 and V is TRBV18, with D perhaps TRBD1 (6 bases). CDR3: CASSPNPGTPNTEAFF. The CDR3 coding sequence is TGTGCCAGCTCACCCAATCCTGGGACACCTAACACTGAAGCTTTCTTT.